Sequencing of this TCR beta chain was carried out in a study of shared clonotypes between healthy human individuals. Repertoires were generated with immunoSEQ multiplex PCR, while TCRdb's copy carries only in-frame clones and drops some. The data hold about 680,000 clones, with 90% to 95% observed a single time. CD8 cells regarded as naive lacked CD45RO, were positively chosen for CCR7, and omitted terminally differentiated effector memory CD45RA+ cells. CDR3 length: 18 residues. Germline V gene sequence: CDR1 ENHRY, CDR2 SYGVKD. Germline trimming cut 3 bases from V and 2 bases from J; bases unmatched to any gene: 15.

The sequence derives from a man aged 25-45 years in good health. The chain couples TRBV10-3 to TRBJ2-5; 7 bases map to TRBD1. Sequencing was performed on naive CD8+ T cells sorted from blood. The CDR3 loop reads CAISDLNQPGQYQETQYF. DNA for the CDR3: TGTGCCATCAGTGATCTAAACCAACCGGGACAGTATCAAGAGACCCAGTACTTC.